The 5 T cell receptor beta chains presented below share a single source sample, sequenced in a study of shared clonotypes between healthy human individuals. Assay: immunoSEQ multiplex PCR; the TCRdb copy retains only in-frame clones and omits some. The sample includes more than 1.2 million clones, just under 99% of them seen just once. Specimen: naive CD4+ T cells sorted from blood. Subset in this sample: CD45RA+ positively selected. These receptors were taken from a man aged 25 to 45 in good health.

This rearrangement joins TRBV7-9 to TRBJ2-7; TRBD2 agrees at 9 bases. V shed 1 base, J shed 2 bases, and the junction held 6 bases outside the gene matches. The germline gives CDR1 SEHNR, CDR2 FQNEAQ (reference sequence). The CDR3 covers 16 residues. CDR3 nucleotides: TGTGCCAGCAGCTTAGGACGTAGCGGGAGTACCTACGAGCAGTACTTC. This translates into CASSLGRSGSTYEQYF. Based on the CDR3 plus reference TRBV7-9 and TRBJ2-7, the full variable domain is DTGVSQNPRHKITKRGQNVTFRCDPISEHNRLYWYRQTLGQGPEFLTYFQNEAQLEKSRLLSDRFSAERPKGSFSTLEIQRTEQGDSAMYLCASSLGRSGSTYEQYFGPGTRLTVT.

The rearrangement joins TRBV6-5 to TRBJ1-3, with 9 bases identical to TRBD1. The germline gives CDR1 MNHEY, CDR2 SVGAGI. The junction had 3 bases not matched to a gene; V was cut back by 6 bases and J by 6 bases. The CDR3 totals 13 residues. CDR3 in DNA: TGTGCCAGCAGGCGACAGGGGGAAAACACCATATATTTT. Translated: CASRRQGENTIYF.

Concerning this clone itself: The same CDR3 is also encoded by other DNA sequences in this sample. The V and J genes are TRBV5-1 and TRBJ2-2; perhaps TRBD1 as D (6 bases). Trimming took 0 bases from V and 2 from J, leaving 8 bases between them. The CDR3 length is 15 residues. Germline CDR1 and CDR2: SGHRS and YFSETQ. The CDR3 DNA reads as TGCGCCAGCAGCTTGGTCAGGGGTAACACCGGGGAGCTGTTTTTT. This translates into CASSLVRGNTGELFF.

This chain joins TRBV9 and TRBJ2-2; 10 positions agree with TRBD2. CDR1 and CDR2 from the germline V gene are SGDLS and YYNGEE. The CDR3 runs to 16 residues. The V segment lost 1 base and the J segment 6 bases; nucleotides outside the gene matches: 6. The CDR3 DNA follows: TGTGCCAGCAGCGTACGTCTAGCGGGAGCCCCCGGGGAGCTGTTTTTT. This sequence encodes CASSVRLAGAPGELFF.

The rearrangement joins TRBV4-3 to TRBJ1-4; D is unresolved. This CDR3 spans 16 amino acids. Germline-derived CDR1 and CDR2 are LGHNA and YSLEER. V was trimmed by 4 bases and J by 5 bases, leaving 17 bases between them. The CDR3 sequence is CASSLEAPGRNEKLFF. Here the CDR3 DNA reads TGCGCCAGCAGCCTGGAGGCTCCAGGAAGAAATGAAAAACTGTTTTTT.